The sequence of this T cell receptor beta chain was determined in a study of T cells in Graves' hyperthyroidism and ophthalmopathy. Patients were excluded because of uncontrolled infection, other autoimmune disease, pregnancy or lactation. A word on this clonotype: No antigen is known for it.

RNA transcripts gave rise to amplified TCR beta CDR3 regions. TCR CDR3 regions were first amplified by RT-PCR with HTBI primers. One entry per CDR3 protein results from TCRdb running MiXCR on the multiplex PCR reads. The table records roughly 800,000 distinct CDR3 sequences, roughly 40% of them present only once. Study results and limitations: With a median lead of approximately 6 months before onset, the model predicted ophthalmopathy.

What was sequenced was blood. This receptor was identified in a man aged 18 to 29 with Graves' hyperthyroidism.

Here the CDR3 reads CASSPRTSSPGELFF. The CDR3 nucleotides read TGTGCCAGCAGCCCCCGGACTAGTAGCCCCGGGGAGCTGTTTTTT. The chain carries TRBV7-8 and TRBJ2-2; 7 bases match TRBD2. V dropped 5 bases and J dropped 6; count of bases not matched to a gene: 9. CDR3 length: 15 amino acids. CDR1 and CDR2 (germline): SGHVS, FQNEAQ.